This T cell receptor (beta chain) came from a study of regulatory T cells in long-lasting Graves disease. Study-level results: Persistent cases favored TRBV28, TRBJ1-2 and TRBJ2-5. Only peripheral blood was studied, not thyroid tissue. Persistent patients had more shared public clonotypes (under 3,000) than new patients (about 900).

To make TCR beta libraries, researchers used iRepertoire HTBI primers and Arm-PCR of CDR3 regions. In TCRdb, the multiplex PCR reads were re-called with MiXCR into one record per CDR3 protein. The table lists roughly 450,000 distinct CDR3 sequences, 23% of them singletons. CDR3 size: 14 residues. V gave up 2 bases and J gave up 1 base, with 6 bases separating them. Germline V gene lookup returns CDR1 MNHEY and CDR2 SVGEGT. Time point: persistent/refractory GD, antithyroid drugs over 5 years with positive TRAb. There was RNA extracted from PBMCs, and the TCR library was made from it. This clonotype has only a few counts. The antigen is unknown.

The clonotype was recovered from a female donor with Graves disease. V and J are TRBV6-2 or TRBV6-3 and TRBJ1-5, with D unresolved. The sample consisted of peripheral blood mononuclear cells (PBMCs), taken when the disease was refractory, from a patient treated with antithyroid drugs. The CDR3 loop reads CASSYAESNQPQHF. In DNA, the CDR3 is TGTGCCAGCAGTTACGCCGAAAGCAATCAGCCCCAGCATTTT.